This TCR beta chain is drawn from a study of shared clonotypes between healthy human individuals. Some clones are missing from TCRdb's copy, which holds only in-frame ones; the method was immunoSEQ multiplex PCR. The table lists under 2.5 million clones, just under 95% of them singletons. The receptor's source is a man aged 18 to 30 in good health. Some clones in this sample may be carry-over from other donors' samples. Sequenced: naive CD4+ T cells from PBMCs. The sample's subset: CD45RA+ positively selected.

CDR3 in amino acids: CASSLGDNEQFF. CDR3 bases: TGTGCCAGCAGCTTAGGGGACAATGAGCAGTTCTTC. V is TRBV7-9 and J is TRBJ2-1, with D unresolved. The germline V gene has CDR1 SEHNR and CDR2 FQNEAQ (reference sequence). This CDR3 comprises 12 residues. Trimming cost V 1 base and J 5 bases, with 3 bases left between them.